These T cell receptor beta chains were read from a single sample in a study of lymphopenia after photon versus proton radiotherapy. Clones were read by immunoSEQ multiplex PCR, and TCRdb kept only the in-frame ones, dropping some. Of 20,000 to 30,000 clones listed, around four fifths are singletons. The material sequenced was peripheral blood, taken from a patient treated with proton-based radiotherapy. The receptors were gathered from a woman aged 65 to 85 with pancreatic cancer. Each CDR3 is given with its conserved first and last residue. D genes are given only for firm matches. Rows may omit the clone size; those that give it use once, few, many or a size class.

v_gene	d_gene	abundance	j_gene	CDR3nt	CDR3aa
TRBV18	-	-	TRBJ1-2	TGTGCCAGCTCACCGTCCGGGGGGGGTTATGGCTACACCTTC	CASSPSGGGYGYTF
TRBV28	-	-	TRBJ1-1	TGTGCCACCCTGGAGGCGCTTAACACTGAAGCTTTCTTT	CATLEALNTEAFF
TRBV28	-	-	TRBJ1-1	TGTGCCAGCAGTGAGGCCCCCGGGGCCAGGAACACTGAAGCTTTCTTT	CASSEAPGARNTEAFF
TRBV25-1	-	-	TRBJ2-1	TGTGCCAGCAACCGCCGGACCGGCGTTGGGGATGAGCAGTTCTTC	CASNRRTGVGDEQFF
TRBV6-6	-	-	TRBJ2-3	TGTGCCAGCACCAATTTCGATCAGGCGCAGTATTTT	CASTNFDQAQYF
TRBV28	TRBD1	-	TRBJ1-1	TGTGCCAGCAGTTCACCGGGACAGATGAACACTGAAGCTTTCTTT	CASSSPGQMNTEAFF
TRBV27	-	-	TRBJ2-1	TGTGCCAGCAGTTCTACCTCCTACAATGAGCAGTTCTTC	CASSSTSYNEQFF
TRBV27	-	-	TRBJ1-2	TGTGCCAGCAGTTTTTTCCACGCCTATGGCTACACCTTC	CASSFFHAYGYTF
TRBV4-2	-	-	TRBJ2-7	TGTGCCAGCAGCCACGATCCTCTCGCGTCCTACGAGCAGTACTTC	CASSHDPLASYEQYF
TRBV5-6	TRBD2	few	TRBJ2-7	TGTGCCAGCACTAGCGGGAGCCACGAGCAGTACTTC	CASTSGSHEQYF
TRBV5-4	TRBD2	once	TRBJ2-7	TGTGCCAGCAGCCCGAAGGGGACTAGCGGCTACGAGCAGTACTTC	CASSPKGTSGYEQYF
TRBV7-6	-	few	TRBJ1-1	TGTGCCAGCAGCTCCGGCGGGGGTAGGACTGAAGCTTTCTTT	CASSSGGGRTEAFF
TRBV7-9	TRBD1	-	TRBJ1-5	TGTGCCAGCAGCTTCGCCGGACAGGGCACCCAGCCCCAGCATTTT	CASSFAGQGTQPQHF
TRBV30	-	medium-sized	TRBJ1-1	TGTGCCTTCTTAGCCGGGGGGACTGAAGCTTTCTTT	CAFLAGGTEAFF
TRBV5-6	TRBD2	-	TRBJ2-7	TGTGCCAGCAGCTGGGGGACTAGCGGACGTTGGGAGCAGTACTTC	CASSWGTSGRWEQYF
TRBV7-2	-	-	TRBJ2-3	TGTGCCAGCACGCGGCGCCCAGATACGCAGTATTTT	CASTRRPDTQYF
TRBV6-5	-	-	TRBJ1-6	TGTGCCAGCAGCTCCGGGGGAGATTCACCCCTCCACTTT	CASSSGGDSPLHF
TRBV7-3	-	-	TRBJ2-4	TGTGCCAGCAGCTTAACGGTAGCCAAAAACATTCAGTACTTC	CASSLTVAKNIQYF
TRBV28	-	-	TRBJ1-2	TGTGCCAGCAGTTCCTCCAACTATGGCTACACCTTC	CASSSSNYGYTF
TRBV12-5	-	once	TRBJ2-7	TGTGCTAGTGGTTTGAATGCGGGATCCTACGAGCAGTACTTC	CASGLNAGSYEQYF
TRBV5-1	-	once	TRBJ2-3	TGCGCCAGCAGCCTCCTGGCTTCCGCGACCACAGATACGCAGTATTTT	CASSLLASATTDTQYF
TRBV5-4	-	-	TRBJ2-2	TGTGCCAGCAGCTTGGGTCGGGGAGCGGCCGGGGAGCTGTTTTTT	CASSLGRGAAGELFF
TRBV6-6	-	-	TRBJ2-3	TGTGCCAGCCGAGAGGGGGTCACCGCAGATACGCAGTATTTT	CASREGVTADTQYF
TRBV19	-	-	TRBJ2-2	TGTGCCAGTAGTAGAGGCAGTACGAGGGGGGAGCTGTTTTTT	CASSRGSTRGELFF
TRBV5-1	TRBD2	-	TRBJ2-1	TGCGCCAGCAGCTTGGGACGGGAGGGCCTGGATGAGCAGTTCTTC	CASSLGREGLDEQFF
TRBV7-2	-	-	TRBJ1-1	TGTGCCAGCAGCTCCTACACTGAAGCTTTCTTT	CASSSYTEAFF
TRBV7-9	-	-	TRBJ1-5	TGTGCCAGCAGCACCGACGCTAGGCAGCCCCAGCATTTT	CASSTDARQPQHF
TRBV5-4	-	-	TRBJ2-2	TGTGCCAGCAGCGGGGGGGGCTGGCTCACCGGGGAGCTGTTTTTT	CASSGGGWLTGELFF
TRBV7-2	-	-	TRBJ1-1	TGTGCCAGCAGCTTAGACGGATCAAACACTGAAGCTTTCTTT	CASSLDGSNTEAFF
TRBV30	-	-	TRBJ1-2	TGTGCCTGGAGTCCGGGTGGGGGCGGCTACACCTTC	CAWSPGGGGYTF
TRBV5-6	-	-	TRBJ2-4	TGTGCCAGCAGCTTGGTGCTCGGGGGACGAGCCAAAAACATTCAGTACTTC	CASSLVLGGRAKNIQYF
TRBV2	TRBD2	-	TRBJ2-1	TGTGCCAGCAGTTATCAGACACTAGCGGGAGGGTACAATGAGCAGTTCTTC	CASSYQTLAGGYNEQFF
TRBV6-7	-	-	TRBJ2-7	TGTGCCAGCAGTTACCCCGGGGGCTCCTACGAGCAGTACTTC	CASSYPGGSYEQYF
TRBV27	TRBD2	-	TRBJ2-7	TGTGCCAGCAGTGCGAGACTAGCGTCCCCCTACTACGAGCAGTACTTC	CASSARLASPYYEQYF
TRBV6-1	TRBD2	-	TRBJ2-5	TGTGCCATGGGGGCTGGGCTAGCGGGGGAGACCCAGTACTTC	CAMGAGLAGETQYF
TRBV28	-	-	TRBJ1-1	TGTGCCAGCAGTGGGGGACATAACACTGAAGCTTTCTTT	CASSGGHNTEAFF
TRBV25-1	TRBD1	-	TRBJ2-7	TGTGCCAGCAGTGAATTGGGTGCGGGACAGGGGGGGTACGAGCAGTACTTC	CASSELGAGQGGYEQYF
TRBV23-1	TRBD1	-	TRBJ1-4	TGCGCCAGCAGTCAAATCGGGACAGGGTCTGAAAAACTGTTTTTT	CASSQIGTGSEKLFF
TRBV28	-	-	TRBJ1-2	TGTGCCAGCAGTTTGGGGGTTAGTGGCTACACCTTC	CASSLGVSGYTF
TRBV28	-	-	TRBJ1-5	TGTGCCAGCAGTTTACCAGGGGCGCCGAATCAGCCCCAGCATTTT	CASSLPGAPNQPQHF
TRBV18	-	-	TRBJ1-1	TGTGCCAGCTCGTTCGACGACATGAACACTGAAGCTTTCTTT	CASSFDDMNTEAFF
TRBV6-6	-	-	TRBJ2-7	TGTGCCAGCAGCTTGGCCGACCGCTACGAGCAGTACTTC	CASSLADRYEQYF
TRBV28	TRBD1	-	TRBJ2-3	TGTGCCAGCACCCACGGACAGGGCTATGGAGATACGCAGTATTTT	CASTHGQGYGDTQYF
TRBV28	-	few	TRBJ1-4	TGTGCCAGCAGTTTTTCACAGAGCATCCATTGG	CASSFSQSIHW
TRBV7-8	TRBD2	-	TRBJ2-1	TGTGCCAGCAGCCTAGAAATAGCGGGAGGGTACGTGAATGAGCAGTTCTTC	CASSLEIAGGYVNEQFF
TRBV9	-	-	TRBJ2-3	TGTGCCAGCAGCCCCCCGCCCGGTTCAGTGCCAGATACGCAGTATTTT	CASSPPPGSVPDTQYF
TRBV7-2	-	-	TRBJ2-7	TGTGCCAGCAGCTTAGTTGGGGGGCAGTCGCTCTACGAGCAGTACTTC	CASSLVGGQSLYEQYF
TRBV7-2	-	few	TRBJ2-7	TGTGCCAGCAGCTTGGCGGGCGGGGCTCCGGGTTACGAGCAGTACTTC	CASSLAGGAPGYEQYF
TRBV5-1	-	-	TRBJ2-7	TGCGCCAGCAATCCCGGGACGCAGTCCTACGAGCAGTACTTC	CASNPGTQSYEQYF
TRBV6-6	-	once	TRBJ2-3	TGTGCCAGCAATAGGGTCGGTGGCACAGATACGCAGTATTTT	CASNRVGGTDTQYF
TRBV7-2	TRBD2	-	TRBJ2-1	TGTGCCAGCAGCGGCAGTGGACTAGCGGGCGTCGGAAGGGAGCAGTTCTTC	CASSGSGLAGVGREQFF
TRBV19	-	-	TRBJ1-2	TGTGCCAGTAGTATCCGGGACAACTATGGCTACACCTTC	CASSIRDNYGYTF
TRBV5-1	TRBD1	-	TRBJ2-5	TGCGCCAGCAGCTTGGGGACAGGGAAAGAGACCCAGTACTTC	CASSLGTGKETQYF
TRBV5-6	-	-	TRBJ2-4	TGTGCCAGCAGCTTCCGAGGCCTAGCCAAAAACATTCAGTACTTC	CASSFRGLAKNIQYF
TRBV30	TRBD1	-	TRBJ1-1	TGTGCCTGGAGTCCAGGGGGTCCTGAAGCTTTCTTT	CAWSPGGPEAFF
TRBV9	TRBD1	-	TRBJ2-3	TGTGCCAGCAGCGTAGAGGGACAGGGTTTTGATACGCAGTATTTT	CASSVEGQGFDTQYF
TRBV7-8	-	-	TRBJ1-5	TGTGCCAGCAGCTTAGGCACAGAATCCACGCCCCAGCATTTT	CASSLGTESTPQHF
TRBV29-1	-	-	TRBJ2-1	TGCAGCGTCTGGCCCGGGTTTAACGAGCAGTTCTTC	CSVWPGFNEQFF
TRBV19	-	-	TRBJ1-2	TGTGCCAGTAGTGCCCCAGGGACGACATATGGCTACACCTTC	CASSAPGTTYGYTF
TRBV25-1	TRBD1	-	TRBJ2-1	TGTGCCAGCAGTGTTACCGGGACAGGGCACAATGAGCAGTTCTTC	CASSVTGTGHNEQFF